A single sample is the source of the 10 T cell receptor beta chains below, sequenced in a study of CD8 T cells in ankylosing spondylitis. TCRdb called the 5' RACE reads again in MiXCR, with one record for every CDR3 protein. The sample lists approximately 110,000 distinct CDR3 sequences, nearly 25% occurring once. Sample: synovial fluid, either unsorted or a sorted T cell fraction (not recorded which). These receptors were collected from a male donor with ankylosing spondylitis.

This clonotype was found once. V is TRBV12-3 or TRBV12-4 and J is TRBJ2-2; no firm D call. Trimming removed 3 bases from V and 3 bases from J, with 8 bases in between. CDR3 size: 14 residues. The DNA of the CDR3 is TGTGCCAGCAGTTTGCTCAGCGACACCGGGGAGCTGTTTTTT. This translates into CASSLLSDTGELFF.

This clonotype was recorded a few times. The chain links TRBV12-3 or TRBV12-4 to TRBJ2-5, with 7 bases that match TRBD2. The CDR3 has 13 amino acids. The ends lost 6 bases at V and 2 bases at J; junction bases unmatched: 3. The chain's CDR3 is CASRRDYQETQYF. The CDR3 DNA reads as TGTGCCAGCAGAAGGGACTATCAAGAGACCCAGTACTTC.

The CDR3 loop is CASRPDRNYGYTF. The CDR3 DNA sequence: TGCGCCAGCAGGCCGGACAGAAACTATGGCTACACCTTC. V usage is TRBV5-1 and J usage is TRBJ1-2; D might be TRBD1 (6 bases). The CDR3 loop spans 13 amino acids. V lost 5 bases, J lost 2 bases, and 10 bases lay in between. Germline CDR1 and CDR2: SGHRS and YFSETQ.

The gene calls are TRBV21-1 and TRBJ2-5; TRBD2, the table's D call, was not compared with the DNA. TRBV21-1 has pseudogene status. The CDR3 totals 17 residues. The CDR3 sequence: CASSNLTSGNQFKGQYF. In DNA, the CDR3 is TGTGCCAGCAGCAATCTGACTAGCGGGAACCAGTTTAAGGGCCAGTACTTC.

This clonotype occurred a few times. J is TRBJ2-5 and V is TRBV5-1; TRBD2 might be the D (5 bases). The CDR3 has 14 amino acids. Between the trimmed V and J ends, which lost 4 bases and 9 bases, there was a span of 19 bases. Germline V gene data show CDR1 as SGHRS and CDR2 as YFSETQ. DNA for the CDR3: TGCGCCAGCAGCCTTGAGGTGGGAGAGTGGGCCCAGTACTTC. This codes for CASSLEVGEWAQYF.

This clonotype ranks as medium-sized. The rearrangement joins TRBV12-3 or TRBV12-4 to TRBJ2-5; 12 positions match TRBD2. Trimming took 5 bases from V and 4 from J; bases not matched to a gene: 5. The CDR3 runs 15 residues. The CDR3 DNA reads as TGTGCCAGCAGTCCACCGACTAGCGGGGGAGAGACCCAGTACTTC. Translating it yields CASSPPTSGGETQYF.

In its sample, this clonotype is medium-sized (0.01 to 0.1%). V gene TRBV27 combines with J gene TRBJ2-4; 14 nucleotides line up with TRBD2. The germline V gene encodes CDR1 MNHEY and CDR2 SMNVEV (reference sequence). V was clipped by 6 bases and J by 7 bases; unmatched bases: 8. The CDR3 has 16 residues. The CDR3 spells CASSRGTSGSWNIQYF. CDR3 nucleotide sequence: TGTGCCAGCAGCAGGGGGACTAGCGGGAGTTGGAACATTCAGTACTTC.

V gene TRBV27 combines with J gene TRBJ1-2; 9 bases agree with TRBD1. This CDR3 comprises 15 residues. From germline, CDR1 is MNHEY and CDR2 SMNVEV (reference sequence). V gave up 5 bases and J gave up 7 bases; unmatched junction bases: 11. The chain's CDR3 is CASSLGTGFGLGYTF. For the CDR3, the DNA is TGTGCCAGCAGTCTCGGGACAGGGTTCGGGCTTGGCTACACCTTC.

The sample holds a few counts of this clonotype. V gene TRBV5-5 combines with J gene TRBJ2-1; D gene unclear. V gave up 4 bases and J gave up 4 bases, with 21 bases separating them. This CDR3 spans 17 amino acids. Germline values: CDR1 SGHKS, CDR2 YYEKEE (reference sequence). Here the CDR3 reads CASSMPPTGPGYNEQFF. The CDR3 region has the DNA TGTGCCAGCAGCATGCCACCGACTGGTCCGGGTTACAATGAGCAGTTCTTC.

The chain links TRBV12-3 or TRBV12-4 to TRBJ2-5; D unclear. This CDR3 is 12 amino acids long. V was trimmed by 4 bases and J by 5 bases, leaving 8 bases between them. Here the CDR3 reads CASSWASETQYF. The CDR3 coding sequence is TGTGCCAGCAGTTGGGCGTCGGAGACCCAGTACTTC.